This T cell receptor (beta chain) was documented in a study of cytomegalovirus exposure and HLA in healthy donors. Study results and caveats: Across HLA loci, a later analysis found differing TCR association rates, with DRB1 most and HLA-C fewest. In a later analysis, most CMV-associated TCR beta chains appeared HLA-restricted.

In the case of this clone: Its antigen is as yet unknown.

Germline CDR1 is MRHNA and CDR2 is SNTAGT. This CDR3 spans 15 amino acids. The junction had 5 bases not matched to a gene; V was cut back by 2 bases and J by 7 bases. The PCR employed 60 Vbeta primers together with 13 Jbeta primers. Original handling: Unique TCR beta chains totaled roughly 80 million in a later count, with around 12 million of them shared. Repertoires were generated with immunoSEQ multiplex PCR, while TCRdb's copy carries only in-frame clones and drops some. For V, J and clone size, that table is used; D and trimming come from the DNA. Among some 120,000 clones listed, about 80% were seen once.

This sequence was found in a man aged 25 to 40 in good health and CMV-seronegative. Sequenced: PBMCs. The rearrangement uses TRBV6-4 and TRBJ2-1, with 10 bases fitting TRBD2. The CDR3 loop is CASSDGAGGWNEQFF. The CDR3, as DNA: TGTGCCAGCAGTGACGGAGCGGGAGGGTGGAATGAGCAGTTCTTC.